This T cell receptor (beta chain) was identified in a study of shared clonotypes between healthy human individuals. The germline CDR1 and CDR2 sequences are MDHEN and SYDVKM. The CDR3 is made up of 14 amino acids. V lost 5 bases and J lost 7, with 17 bases in between. Per the study methods: From ImmunoSEQ came sequences covering only the junction and carrying no quality scores, so filtering differed. TCRdb's table, derived via immunoSEQ multiplex PCR, lists solely in-frame clones and lacks some. Clone size and V and J calls were adopted from that table, with D and trimming inferred from the DNA. The profile shows millions of clones, approximately 95% of them singletons.

The origin of this receptor is a man between 18 and 35 years old in good health. Sequencing input: naive CD4+ T cells sorted from blood. Subset specified: CD45RA+ positively selected. The rearrangement links TRBV28 to TRBJ1-2; D may be TRBD1 (5 bases). DNA for the CDR3: TGTGCCAGCAGTACCACTAGCAGGGATTTTGGCTACACCTTC. Amino acids: CASSTTSRDFGYTF.